This entry lists 22 T cell receptor beta chains sequenced from one sample in a study of blood T cell repertoires in COVID-19. Clones were read by immunoSEQ multiplex PCR, and TCRdb kept only the in-frame ones, dropping some. This sample has around 380,000 clones; about 87% occur once, and the top ten carry about 1.5%. The material sequenced was PBMCs or T cells enriched from blood (not recorded which). The source is a man in his thirties or forties who had recovered from COVID-19.

The chain carries TRBV27 and TRBJ2-2; TRBD2 agrees at 9 bases. CDR3 length: 20 amino acids. The germline V gene encodes CDR1 MNHEY and CDR2 SMNVEV (reference sequence). V was clipped by 3 bases and J by 6 bases; unmatched bases: 20. CDR3: CASSFFPPSGAYPGPGELFF. In DNA, the CDR3 is TGTGCCAGCAGTTTTTTTCCCCCTAGCGGGGCCTACCCAGGACCCGGGGAGCTGTTTTTT.

The V call is TRBV13, the J call TRBJ1-4; no clear D gene. With 8 bases removed from V and 5 bases from J, the gap between germline ends came to 24 bases. CDR3 size: 17 residues. Germline-derived CDR1 and CDR2 are PRHDT and FYEKMQ (reference sequence). CDR3 loop: CASAVPPGYRRNEKLFF. The CDR3 coding sequence is TGTGCCAGCGCCGTCCCCCCGGGGTACAGAAGAAATGAAAAACTGTTTTTT.

The V and J genes are TRBV4-1 and TRBJ1-1; 9 positions agree with TRBD1. Germline V gives CDR1 MGHRA, CDR2 YSYEKL. CDR3 length: 14 residues. J lost 4 bases, V lost 2 bases, and 2 bases had no gene match. CDR3 nucleotides: TGCGCCAGCAGCCAAAGGGACAGGGCCACTGAAGCTTTCTTT. This encodes CASSQRDRATEAFF.

This clone was recorded only once. V gene TRBV18 combines with J gene TRBJ1-4; possible D gene TRBD1, 5 bases. Trimming left V 5 bases short and J 4 bases short, with 14 bases between. The CDR3 is 15 amino acids. Looked up from germline, CDR1 is KGHSH and CDR2 is LQKENI. CDR3 sequence reads: CASSGASLINEKLFF. For the CDR3, the DNA is TGTGCCAGCTCAGGGGCATCGCTAATTAATGAAAAACTGTTTTTT. The full variable domain, in which reference TRBV18 and TRBJ1-4 provide the parts outside the CDR3, is NAGVMQNPRHLVRRRGQEARLRCSPMKGHSHVYWYRQLPEEGLKFMVYLQKENIIDESGMPKERFSAEFPKEGPSILRIQQVVRGDSAAYFCASSGASLINEKLFFGSGTQLSVL.

This chain connects TRBV7-6 to TRBJ2-1; possible D gene TRBD1, 5 bases. There are 14 residues in the CDR3. V was clipped by 5 bases and J by 5 bases, with 13 bases between them. In germline, CDR1 is SGHVS, CDR2 FNYEAQ. CDR3 sequence: CASSRTGTNNEQFF. In DNA, the CDR3 is TGTGCCAGCAGCCGCACAGGAACTAACAATGAGCAGTTCTTC.

DNA of the CDR3: TGTGCCAGCAGTTACTCGAGGCCACCACAGCCCCAGCATTTT. It yields the protein CASSYSRPPQPQHF. This chain joins TRBV6-6 and TRBJ1-5; D remains ambiguous. CDR1 is MNHNY, CDR2 SVGAGI, per germline (reference sequence). Between the trimmed V and J ends, which lost 0 bases and 7 bases, there was a span of 10 bases. This CDR3 has 14 amino acids.

The V gene is TRBV5-4, the J gene TRBJ2-7; D is perhaps TRBD1 (5 bases). V lost 4 bases and J lost 3, with 11 bases in between. CDR3 length equals 13 residues. Germline V gives CDR1 SGHNT, CDR2 YYREEE (reference sequence). The CDR3 DNA sequence: TGTGCCAGCAGCCCTGACAGCAACTACGAGCAGTACTTC. It codes for CASSPDSNYEQYF.

The rearrangement joins TRBV30 to TRBJ1-5, with 7 bases that match TRBD1. This CDR3 has 15 amino acids. The germline gives CDR1 GTSNPN, CDR2 SVGIG (reference sequence). V was clipped by 1 base and J by 0 bases; unmatched bases: 3. CDR3 protein: CAWSGPGGSNQPQHF. The CDR3 bases are TGTGCCTGGAGTGGGCCAGGGGGTAGCAATCAGCCCCAGCATTTT.

The genes are TRBV5-6 and TRBJ1-6; D remains ambiguous. The CDR3 is 12 residues long. The germline V gene encodes CDR1 SGHDT and CDR2 YYEEEE. The V gene lost 3 bases and the J gene lost 12 bases, with 10 bases spanning the gap. This chain's CDR3 is CASSWSSGPLHF. CDR3 sequence (DNA): TGTGCCAGCAGCTGGAGCTCGGGACCCCTCCACTTT.

CDR3 sequence: CASSAAVAGTDTQYF. CDR3 sequence (DNA): TGTGCCAGCTCCGCGGCGGTAGCGGGCACAGATACGCAGTATTTT. The gene calls are TRBV18 and TRBJ2-3; possible D gene TRBD2, 6 bases. Trimming took off 6 bases at V and 1 base at J, with 14 bases between the two ends. Germline CDR1 KGHSH, CDR2 LQKENI. CDR3 length: 15 residues.

In nucleotides, the CDR3 is TGTGCCAGCAGCTTGGAAGGGGGCCAGCCCCAGCATTTT. Translation gives CASSLEGGQPQHF. This rearrangement joins TRBV5-4 to TRBJ1-5, with 7 bases that match TRBD1. CDR1 is SGHNT, CDR2 YYREEE, per germline (reference sequence). With V trimmed by 0 bases and J by 7 bases, 1 base remained unmatched. The CDR3 is 13 amino acids. Supplemented by reference TRBV5-4 and TRBJ1-5, the full variable domain reads ETGVTQSPTHLIKTRGQQVTLRCSSQSGHNTVSWYQQALGQGPQFIFQYYREEENGRGNFPPRFSGLQFPNYSSELNVNALELDDSALYLCASSLEGGQPQHFGDGTRLSIL.

The chain joins TRBV7-9 to TRBJ2-7; D may be TRBD2 (5 bases). Germline V gene data show CDR1 as SEHNR and CDR2 as FQNEAQ (reference sequence). The CDR3 spans 15 residues. Trimming shortened V by 6 bases and J by 0 bases, and 15 bases separated the two germline ends. The CDR3 reads CASSPRTPSSYEQYF. The CDR3, as DNA: TGTGCCAGCAGTCCTAGGACTCCCAGCTCCTACGAGCAGTACTTC. The whole variable domain, filled in from reference TRBV7-9 and TRBJ2-7, reads DTGVSQNPRHKITKRGQNVTFRCDPISEHNRLYWYRQTLGQGPEFLTYFQNEAQLEKSRLLSDRFSAERPKGSFSTLEIQRTEQGDSAMYLCASSPRTPSSYEQYFGPGTRLTVT.

This chain links TRBV30 with TRBJ1-5; tentatively, D is TRBD1 (6 bases). This CDR3 region has 14 residues. Per germline, CDR1 GTSNPN and CDR2 SVGIG (reference sequence). V was clipped by 1 base and J by 4 bases, with 11 bases between them. As DNA, the CDR3 is TGTGCCTGGAGTGCCGGACAGCCAAATCAGCCCCAGCATTTT. This encodes CAWSAGQPNQPQHF.

This clone was recorded once. The chain joins TRBV19 to TRBJ2-7; 10 bases map to TRBD2. The V and J ends lost 3 bases and 0 bases, in that order; junction bases with no gene match: 2. This CDR3 has 15 amino acids. CDR1 is LNHDA and CDR2 is SQIVND in the germline V gene (reference sequence). CDR3 sequence reads: CASSIVAGGSYEQYF. In DNA form, the CDR3 reads TGTGCCAGTAGTATTGTAGCGGGGGGCTCCTACGAGCAGTACTTC.

In its sample, this clone was seen once. The V call is TRBV7-2, the J call TRBJ2-1; D is perhaps TRBD1 (6 bases). CDR1 and CDR2 (germline): SGHTA, FQGNSA. This CDR3 is 13 amino acids long. With 4 bases removed from V and 9 bases from J, the gap between germline ends came to 13 bases. In nucleotides, the CDR3 is TGTGCCAGCAGCTCCGGGACATTCGGTGAGCAGTTCTTC. It encodes CASSSGTFGEQFF.

V gene TRBV19 combines with J gene TRBJ1-5, with D possibly matching TRBD1 (6 bases). CDR3 size: 16 residues. Germline CDR1 LNHDA, CDR2 SQIVND (reference sequence). V shed 4 bases and J shed 0 bases, with 13 bases lying between them. The CDR3 nucleotides are TGTGCCAGTAGTACCCTGATAGGGGGTAGCAATCAGCCCCAGCATTTT. Its protein is CASSTLIGGSNQPQHF.

The J gene is TRBJ1-1, the V gene TRBV5-1; D call uncertain. With 0 bases removed from V and 5 bases from J, the gap between germline ends came to 29 bases. The CDR3 has 20 residues. CDR1 and CDR2 from the germline V gene are SGHRS and YFSETQ. CDR3 amino acids: CASSLETSRRGGVLETEAFF. The CDR3 DNA follows: TGCGCCAGCAGCTTGGAAACATCCCGACGGGGTGGGGTGCTTGAGACTGAAGCTTTCTTT. Together with reference TRBV5-1 and TRBJ1-1, the CDR3 gives the full variable domain: KAGVTQTPRYLIKTRGQQVTLSCSPISGHRSVSWYQQTPGQGLQFLFEYFSETQRNKGNFPGRFSGRQFSNSRSEMNVSTLELGDSALYLCASSLETSRRGGVLETEAFFGQGTRLTVV.

The chain couples TRBV19 to TRBJ2-1; 13 bases fit TRBD2. Germline assignment: CDR1 LNHDA and CDR2 SQIVND (reference sequence). This CDR3 has 17 amino acids. The ends lost 4 bases at V and 4 bases at J; junction bases unmatched: 7. The CDR3 DNA reads as TGTGCCAGTAGTAAAACTAGCGGGGGGGTTTATTACAATGAGCAGTTCTTC. It translates to CASSKTSGGVYYNEQFF.

Here the CDR3 DNA reads TGCGCCAGCAGCGTAGGGACAGGGGCGGCCACTGAAGCTTTCTTT. Its protein product is CASSVGTGAATEAFF. V gene TRBV5-1 combines with J gene TRBJ1-1, with 10 bases that match TRBD1. The CDR3 has 15 amino acids. CDR1 is SGHRS, CDR2 YFSETQ, per germline. After removal of 4 bases from V and 4 bases from J, the junction contained 7 bases not matched to a gene.

V gene TRBV5-6 combines with J gene TRBJ1-3; D unclear. Germline CDR1 and CDR2: SGHDT and YYEEEE. V gave up 2 bases and J gave up 4 bases, with 7 bases separating them. CDR3 length equals 13 residues. The CDR3 loop is CASSLLDGNTIYF. CDR3 in DNA: TGTGCCAGCAGCTTACTAGACGGAAACACCATATATTTT.

The gene calls are TRBV7-8 and TRBJ1-2, with a possible D match to TRBD1 (5 bases). This CDR3 has 17 residues. V lost 0 bases to trimming and J lost 4 bases, with 18 bases between them. Germline CDR1 is SGHVS and CDR2 is FQNEAQ. CDR3 sequence reads: CASSLAGGMASPYGYTF. For the CDR3, the DNA is TGTGCCAGCAGCTTAGCGGGGGGTATGGCTAGTCCCTATGGCTACACCTTC.

The chain is built from TRBV11-2 and TRBJ1-4; no clear D. The CDR3 runs 13 residues. Deletions cut 3 bases from V and 8 bases from J, with 10 bases between. Per the germline V gene, CDR1 is SGHAT and CDR2 is FQNNGV. CDR3 coding DNA: TGTGCCAGCAGCTTTTCTACCAGGGAAAAACTGTTTTTT. As protein: CASSFSTREKLFF.